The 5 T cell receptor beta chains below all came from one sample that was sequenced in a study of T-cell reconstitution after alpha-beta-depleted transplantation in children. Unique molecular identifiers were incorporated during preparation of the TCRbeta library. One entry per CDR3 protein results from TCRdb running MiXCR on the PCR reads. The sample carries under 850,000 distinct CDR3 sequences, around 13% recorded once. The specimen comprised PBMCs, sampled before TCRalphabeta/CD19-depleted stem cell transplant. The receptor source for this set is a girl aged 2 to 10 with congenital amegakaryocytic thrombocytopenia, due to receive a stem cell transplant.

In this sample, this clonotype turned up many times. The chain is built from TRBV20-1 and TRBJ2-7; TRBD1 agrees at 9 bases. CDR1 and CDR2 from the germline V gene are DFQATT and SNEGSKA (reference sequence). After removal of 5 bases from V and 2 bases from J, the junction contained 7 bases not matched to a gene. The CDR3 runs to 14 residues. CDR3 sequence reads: CSAGPGTGTYEQYF. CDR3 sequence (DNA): TGCAGTGCTGGGCCGGGGACAGGGACCTACGAGCAGTACTTC.

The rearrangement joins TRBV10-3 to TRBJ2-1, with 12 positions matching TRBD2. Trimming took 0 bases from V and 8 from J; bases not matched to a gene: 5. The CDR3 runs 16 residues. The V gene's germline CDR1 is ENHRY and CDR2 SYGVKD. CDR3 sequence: CAISESTSGSGYEQFF. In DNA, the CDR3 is TGTGCCATCAGTGAGTCGACTAGCGGGAGCGGCTATGAGCAGTTCTTC.

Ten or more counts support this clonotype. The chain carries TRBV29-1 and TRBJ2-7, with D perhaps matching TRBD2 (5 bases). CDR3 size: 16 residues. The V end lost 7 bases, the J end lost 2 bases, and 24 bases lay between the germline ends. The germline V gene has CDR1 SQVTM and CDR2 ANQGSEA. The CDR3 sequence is CSAVPTSGSSPYEQYF. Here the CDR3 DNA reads TGCAGCGCCGTGCCGACCTCGGGGAGTTCTCCCTACGAGCAGTACTTC.

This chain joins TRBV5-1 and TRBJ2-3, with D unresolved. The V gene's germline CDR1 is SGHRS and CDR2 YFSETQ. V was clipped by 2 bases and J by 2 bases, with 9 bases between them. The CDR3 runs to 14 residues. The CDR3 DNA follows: TGCGCCAGCAGCTTTCGACTCCCCACAGATACGCAGTATTTT. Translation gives CASSFRLPTDTQYF.

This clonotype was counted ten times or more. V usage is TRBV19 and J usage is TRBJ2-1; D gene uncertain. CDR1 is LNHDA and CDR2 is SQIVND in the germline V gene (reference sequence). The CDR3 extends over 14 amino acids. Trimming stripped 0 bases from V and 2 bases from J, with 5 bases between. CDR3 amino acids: CASSIDPAYNEQFF. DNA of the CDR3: TGTGCCAGTAGTATAGATCCGGCCTACAATGAGCAGTTCTTC.